This is a list of T cell receptor beta chains from one sample in a study of shared clonotypes between healthy human individuals. Sequenced by immunoSEQ multiplex PCR; TCRdb stores in-frame clones only, minus some. The table has 1.5 million to 2.5 million clones, just under 95% seen once. Source material: naive CD8+ T cells sorted from blood. The receptors here all came from a man aged 18-30 years in good health. CDR3s include the opening cysteine and the closing phenylalanine or tryptophan. The D gene is left open where the match is weak. Clone size is shown for a subset of rows, as once, few, many or a class of expanded clone.

J | size | D | V | DNA | CDR3
TRBJ2-7 | . | . | TRBV4-3 | TGCGCCAGCAGCCAAGTGTGGCAGGAAACCTACGAGCAGTACTTC | CASSQVWQETYEQYF
TRBJ2-5 | . | TRBD1 | TRBV5-6 | TGTGCCAGCAGCTTGGAAACAGGGGTAAGAGAGACCCAGTACTTC | CASSLETGVRETQYF
TRBJ2-7 | once | TRBD1 | TRBV28 | TGTGCCAGCAGTTTTCAGGGACAGGGGGCCGACGAGCAGTACTTC | CASSFQGQGADEQYF
TRBJ2-1 | . | . | TRBV5-4 | TGTGCCAGCAGCTTGCTGGGTGAGCAGTTCTTC | CASSLLGEQFF
TRBJ2-7 | . | TRBD2 | TRBV27 | TGTGCCAGCAGAGAAGCGGGGGGTTACGAGCAGTACTTC | CASREAGGYEQYF
TRBJ2-7 | once | . | TRBV7-9 | TGTGCCAGCTCCCCGAGGGCGGACTCCCTCGAGCAGTACTTC | CASSPRADSLEQYF
TRBJ2-4 | . | TRBD2 | TRBV2 | TGTGCCAGCAGTGAAGTTGGGGGTGCGGGAGTTCGGGCCAAAAACATTCAGTACTTC | CASSEVGGAGVRAKNIQYF
TRBJ1-4 | . | TRBD1 | TRBV2 | TGTGCCAGCAGGGACAGGGGCTATGAAAAACTGTTTTTT | CASRDRGYEKLFF
TRBJ1-5 | . | . | TRBV9 | TGTGCCAGCAGCGTAGATGGGGTCGGGGATCAGCCCCAGCATTTT | CASSVDGVGDQPQHF
TRBJ2-2 | . | . | TRBV5-3 | TGTGCCAGACCTAATACGGATACGAACACCGGGGAGCTGTTTTTT | CARPNTDTNTGELFF
TRBJ2-5 | . | . | TRBV2 | TGTGCCAGCAGTGACCGGACAGTAACAGAAGAGACCCAGTACTTC | CASSDRTVTEETQYF
TRBJ2-7 | . | TRBD1 | TRBV5-6 | TGTGCCAGCAGCTTGGGAGGGGCAGGGGGCTTCTACGAGCAGTACTTC | CASSLGGAGGFYEQYF
TRBJ2-7 | . | . | TRBV6-5 | TGTGCCAGCAGTTACTCAGCGGCTGGGAACGAGCAGTACTTC | CASSYSAAGNEQYF
TRBJ2-7 | . | TRBD1 | TRBV7-9 | TGTGCCAGCAGCTTAGTTGGGGACAGATCGGACGAGCAGTACTTC | CASSLVGDRSDEQYF
TRBJ2-7 | . | . | TRBV11-2 | TGTGCCAGCAGTCATGCGGGAACCTACGAGCAGTACTTC | CASSHAGTYEQYF
TRBJ1-3 | . | . | TRBV9 | TGTGCCAGCAGCGCAACAGACTTCTCTGGAAACACCATATATTTT | CASSATDFSGNTIYF
TRBJ2-1 | . | . | TRBV27 | TGTGCCAGCAGCCCGGACGGACCTACCTACAATGAGCAGTTCTTC | CASSPDGPTYNEQFF
TRBJ1-3 | . | . | TRBV5-1 | TGCGCCAGCAGCTTGGGCGGCGCCAACCTGAGATATTTT | CASSLGGANLRYF
TRBJ1-3 | . | . | TRBV11-2 | TGTGCCAGCAGCCCCCCGGGGGGTAACGGAAACACCATATATTTT | CASSPPGGNGNTIYF
TRBJ1-3 | . | . | TRBV7-9 | TGTGCCAGCAGCTTAGTGGTCCCCCCTAACACCATATATTTT | CASSLVVPPNTIYF
TRBJ2-5 | . | . | TRBV5-4 | TGTGCCAGCAGCTTAGACGGGGGCCATATTCAGACCCAGTACTTC | CASSLDGGHIQTQYF
TRBJ1-1 | . | TRBD1 | TRBV4-1 | TGCGCCAGCAGCCACGATGGACAGGGTAACACTGAAGCTTTCTTT | CASSHDGQGNTEAFF
TRBJ1-1 | . | . | TRBV5-1 | TGCGCCAGCAGCTTGGTTCGAGGAGGATACACTGAAGCTTTCTTT | CASSLVRGGYTEAFF
TRBJ2-3 | . | . | TRBV7-9 | TGTGCCAGCAGCTTAGGGGCGGAGGTCGGGGATACGCAGTATTTT | CASSLGAEVGDTQYF
TRBJ1-5 | . | . | TRBV27 | TGTGCCAGCAGTTTAAGGGACATGAATCAGCCCCAGCATTTT | CASSLRDMNQPQHF
TRBJ1-4 | . | TRBD1 | TRBV5-1 | TGCGCCAGCAGCCAAAATCTCAGGGGGTCTAATGAAAAACTGTTTTTT | CASSQNLRGSNEKLFF
TRBJ2-5 | . | TRBD2 | TRBV4-3 | TGCGCCAGCAGCCGCGGACTAGCGGGAGGTGACGGTTCGGAGACCCAGTACTTC | CASSRGLAGGDGSETQYF
TRBJ2-3 | . | . | TRBV5-5 | TGTGCCAGCAGCTTGATGCAGGGGGGGATAGATACGCAGTATTTT | CASSLMQGGIDTQYF
TRBJ2-4 | . | TRBD2 | TRBV6-1 | TGTGCCAGCAGTGATGGGCCTTCGGTAGCGGGGGACTCTAAGTACATTCAGTACTTC | CASSDGPSVAGDSKYIQYF
TRBJ1-2 | . | TRBD1 | TRBV6-5 | TGTGCCAGCAGCCCCATGACAGGGGGTGGTGGCTACACCTTC | CASSPMTGGGGYTF
TRBJ2-5 | . | TRBD2 | TRBV2 | TGTGCCAGCAGCCCCGGGGGGTACGTACAAGAGACCCAGTACTTC | CASSPGGYVQETQYF
TRBJ1-1 | . | . | TRBV11-2 | TGTGCCAGCAGCTTAGGTGGCGTGAACACTGAAGCTTTCTTT | CASSLGGVNTEAFF
TRBJ2-7 | . | TRBD2 | TRBV11-2 | TGTGCCAGCAGCTTAGAACCTAGCGGGGACTACGAGCAGTACTTC | CASSLEPSGDYEQYF
TRBJ2-2 | . | TRBD1 | TRBV28 | TGTGCCAGCAGTTTCGGGACAGCGAACACCGGGGAGCTGTTTTTT | CASSFGTANTGELFF
TRBJ1-1 | once | . | TRBV30 | TGTGCCTGGACCGTTGGGAACACTGAAGCTTTCTTT | CAWTVGNTEAFF
TRBJ1-1 | . | . | TRBV11-3 | TGTGCCAGCAGCGCACAAAGGGGCTCGAACACTGAAGCTTTCTTT | CASSAQRGSNTEAFF
TRBJ2-3 | . | . | TRBV28 | TGTGCCAGCAGTTTATTGGAGGACACAGATACGCAGTATTTT | CASSLLEDTDTQYF
TRBJ2-2 | once | . | TRBV4-3 | TGCGCCAGCAGCCAAGTAACCCCGGGGTCCGAGGGCACCGGGGAGCTGTTTTTT | CASSQVTPGSEGTGELFF
TRBJ2-1 | . | . | TRBV9 | TGTGCCAGCAGCCTTACAGGGAACCCTTACAATGAGCAGTTCTTC | CASSLTGNPYNEQFF
TRBJ2-1 | . | TRBD1 | TRBV28 | TGTGCCAGCAGTTTACGCCGTAGGGTAGGGGGCTTCGGGAATGAGCAGTTCTTC | CASSLRRRVGGFGNEQFF
TRBJ2-7 | . | TRBD2 | TRBV30 | TGTGCCTGGAGTATTAGCGGGATGCCCTACGAGCAGTACTTC | CAWSISGMPYEQYF
TRBJ1-4 | . | TRBD1 | TRBV4-1 | TGCGCCAGCAGCCAAGATCCGGGACAGGGGGCCGAAAAACTGTTTTTT | CASSQDPGQGAEKLFF
TRBJ2-1 | . | . | TRBV28 | TGTGCCAGCAGTCCAGTAGCGAGTTATGAGCAGTTCTTC | CASSPVASYEQFF
TRBJ1-2 | . | TRBD1 | TRBV7-9 | TGTGCCAGCAGCTTTATGTTAGGCGCAGGGGGCTATGGCTACACCTTC | CASSFMLGAGGYGYTF
TRBJ2-1 | . | . | TRBV7-2 | TGTGCCAGCAGCTTCTTAGCCTATGAGCAGTTCTTC | CASSFLAYEQFF
TRBJ1-1 | few | . | TRBV4-1 | TGCGCCAGCAGCCAAGACAGACCCACTGAAGCTTTCTTT | CASSQDRPTEAFF
TRBJ2-1 | . | . | TRBV6-6 | TGTGCCAGCAGTTACAGGGGACCCTACAATGAGCAGTTCTTC | CASSYRGPYNEQFF